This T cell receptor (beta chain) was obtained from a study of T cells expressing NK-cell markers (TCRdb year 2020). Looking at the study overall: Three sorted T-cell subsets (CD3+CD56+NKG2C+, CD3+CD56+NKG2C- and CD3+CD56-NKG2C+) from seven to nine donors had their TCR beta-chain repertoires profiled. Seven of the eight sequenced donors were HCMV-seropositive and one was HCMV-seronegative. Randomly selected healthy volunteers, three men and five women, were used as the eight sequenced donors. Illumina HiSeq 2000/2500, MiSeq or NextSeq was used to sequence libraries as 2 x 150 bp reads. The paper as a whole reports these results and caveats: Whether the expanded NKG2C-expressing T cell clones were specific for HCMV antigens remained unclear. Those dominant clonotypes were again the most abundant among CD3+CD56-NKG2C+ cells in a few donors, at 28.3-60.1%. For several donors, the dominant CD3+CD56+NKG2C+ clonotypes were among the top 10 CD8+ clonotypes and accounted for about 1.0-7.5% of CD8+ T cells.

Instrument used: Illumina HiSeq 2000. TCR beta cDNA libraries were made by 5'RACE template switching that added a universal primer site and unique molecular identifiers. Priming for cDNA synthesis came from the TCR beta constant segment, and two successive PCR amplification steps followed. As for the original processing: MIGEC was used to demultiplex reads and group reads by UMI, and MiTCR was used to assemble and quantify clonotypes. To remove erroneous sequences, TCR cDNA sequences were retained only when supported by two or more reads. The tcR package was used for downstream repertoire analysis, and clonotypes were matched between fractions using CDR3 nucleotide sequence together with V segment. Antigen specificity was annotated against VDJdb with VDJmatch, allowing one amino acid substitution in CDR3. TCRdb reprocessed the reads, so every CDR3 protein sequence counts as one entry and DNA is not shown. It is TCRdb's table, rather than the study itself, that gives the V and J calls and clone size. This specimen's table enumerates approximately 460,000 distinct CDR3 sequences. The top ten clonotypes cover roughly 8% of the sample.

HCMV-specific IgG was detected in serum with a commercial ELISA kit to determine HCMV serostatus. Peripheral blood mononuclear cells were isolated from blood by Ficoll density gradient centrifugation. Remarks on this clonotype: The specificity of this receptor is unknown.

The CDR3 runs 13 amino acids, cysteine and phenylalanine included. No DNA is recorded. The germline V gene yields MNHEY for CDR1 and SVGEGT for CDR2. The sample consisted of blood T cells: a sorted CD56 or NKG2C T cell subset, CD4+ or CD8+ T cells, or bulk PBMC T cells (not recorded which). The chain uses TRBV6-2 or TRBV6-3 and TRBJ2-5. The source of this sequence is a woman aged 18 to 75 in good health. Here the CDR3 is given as CASGQLVGETQYF.